This passage covers 10 T cell receptor beta chains from one sample sequenced in a study of T cells in localized non-small cell lung cancer. Some clones are missing from TCRdb's copy, which holds only in-frame ones; the method was immunoSEQ multiplex PCR. The profile shows about 29,000 clones, roughly 87% of them singletons. This specimen consisted of peripheral blood, obtained before any cancer treatment. All receptors derive from a male donor at least 60 years old with stage I lung adenocarcinoma.

This chain uses TRBV6-4 with TRBJ2-7; 12 nucleotides match TRBD2. Losses at the gene ends were 10 bases for V and 4 bases for J; bases not matched to a gene: 8. Germline values: CDR1 MRHNA, CDR2 SNTAGT. The CDR3 has 14 residues. CDR3 in amino acids: CATKTSGGWYEQYF. The CDR3 bases are TGTGCCACCAAGACTAGCGGGGGATGGTACGAGCAGTACTTC.

This clone was recorded a few times. This rearrangement joins TRBV7-9 to TRBJ1-1; D is unresolved. V gave up 1 base and J gave up 0 bases, with 9 bases separating them. The CDR3 has 15 amino acids. Germline CDR1 SEHNR, CDR2 FQNEAQ (reference sequence). For the CDR3, the DNA is TGTGCCAGCAGCTTAGGAGAGACGATGAACACTGAAGCTTTCTTT. It translates to CASSLGETMNTEAFF.

This clone was seen a handful of times. The rearrangement joins TRBV30 to TRBJ1-1, with a weak D call TRBD1 (5 bases). Trimming took off 8 bases at V and 2 bases at J, with 21 bases between the two ends. The CDR3 is 15 amino acids. Germline lookup yields CDR1 GTSNPN and CDR2 SVGIG (reference sequence). Here the CDR3 reads CAGWGPSIFNTEAFF. The CDR3 nucleotides read TGTGCCGGGTGGGGCCCGTCGATATTCAACACTGAAGCTTTCTTT.

V and J are TRBV5-1 and TRBJ1-2; D may be TRBD1 (5 bases). This CDR3 spans 14 amino acids. V was cut by 0 bases and J by 2 bases, with 8 bases left in between. CDR1 is SGHRS and CDR2 is YFSETQ in the germline V gene. The CDR3 protein is CASSLEWGNYGYTF. The CDR3 DNA sequence: TGCGCCAGCAGCTTGGAATGGGGGAACTATGGCTACACCTTC.

This rearrangement joins TRBV4-2 to TRBJ1-4; tentatively, D is TRBD1 (6 bases). The V gene's germline CDR1 is LGHNA and CDR2 YNFKEQ. CDR3 size: 16 residues. With 3 bases removed from V and 2 bases from J, the gap between germline ends came to 13 bases. CDR3 sequence reads: CASSQAHRDTNEKLFF. The CDR3 DNA is TGTGCCAGCAGCCAGGCACACAGGGACACTAATGAAAAACTGTTTTTT.

V and J are TRBV30 and TRBJ2-1; the match to TRBD1 covers 7 bases. Germline V CDR1 and CDR2: GTSNPN, SVGIG (reference sequence). This CDR3 is built from 14 residues. Trimming cost V 3 bases and J 7 bases; bases outside gene matches: 9. The CDR3: CAWREAGGRNEQFF. CDR3 DNA: TGTGCCTGGAGGGAGGCAGGGGGTAGGAATGAGCAGTTCTTC. The variable domain in full, with the rest retrieved from reference TRBV30 and TRBJ2-1, is SQTIHQWPATLVQPVGSPLSLECTVEGTSNPNLYWYRQAAGRGLQLLFYSVGIGQISSEVPQNLSASRPQDRQFILSSKKLLLSDSGFYLCAWREAGGRNEQFFGPGTRLTVL.

V is TRBV6-5 and J is TRBJ1-2; 7 bases are shared with TRBD1. CDR1 is MNHEY, CDR2 SVGAGI, per germline. J gave up 8 bases and V 7 bases, and 7 bases lay outside the gene matches. This CDR3 region has 12 residues. The CDR3 DNA sequence: TGTGCCAGCACCTCAGGGGGAAACGGCTACACCTTC. This sequence encodes CASTSGGNGYTF.

This chain connects TRBV6-6 to TRBJ1-2, with a tentative D call TRBD1 (6 bases). V shed 6 bases and J shed 0 bases, with 17 bases lying between them. Germline CDR1 and CDR2: MNHNY and SVGAGI (reference sequence). The CDR3 runs 16 residues. CDR3 DNA sequence: TGTGCCAGCAGCCCACAGGGTTTTACGACTAACTATGGCTACACCTTC. It specifies CASSPQGFTTNYGYTF.

The rearrangement joins TRBV7-9 to TRBJ2-1; maybe TRBD1 (5 bases). The V end lost 3 bases, the J end lost 0 bases, and 9 bases lay between the germline ends. Germline assignment: CDR1 SEHNR and CDR2 FQNEAQ (reference sequence). The length of the CDR3 is 15 residues. CDR3 sequence reads: CASSLGQASYNEQFF. CDR3 coding DNA: TGTGCCAGCAGCTTGGGGCAGGCCTCCTACAATGAGCAGTTCTTC.

This clone came up a few times. The V call is TRBV6-6, the J call TRBJ1-2; D uncertain. Deletions cut 3 bases from V and 5 bases from J, with 1 base between. Germline assignment: CDR1 MNHNY and CDR2 SVGAGI (reference sequence). The CDR3 has 10 amino acids. In DNA form, the CDR3 reads TGTGCCAGCAGTTATTATGGCTACACCTTC. Protein: CASSYYGYTF.